This is a list of T cell receptor beta chains from one sample in a study of T cell responses to AZD1222 COVID-19 vaccine. The data were produced by immunoSEQ multiplex PCR, yet TCRdb's version contains in-frame clones alone and is incomplete. The sample consists of about 120,000 clones, approximately 90% of them appearing once. The specimen was peripheral blood, collected on day 0 of AZD1222 vaccination. These receptors all come from an adult in good health. CDR3s include the opening cysteine and the closing phenylalanine or tryptophan. D genes are given only for firm matches. Expanded clones get a size class; other rows say once, few or many, or leave the size out.

clone_size: -
j_call: TRBJ2-1
d_call: TRBD1
v_call: TRBV11-3
cdr3_nt: TGTGCCAGCAGCTTGAGGGGGCCCTTCAATGAGCAGTTCTTC
cdr3_aa: CASSLRGPFNEQFF

clone_size: -
j_call: TRBJ1-1
d_call: -
v_call: TRBV27
cdr3_nt: TGTGCCAGCAGCCCGATACGGGGCCTAGGCTCTGAAGCTTTCTTT
cdr3_aa: CASSPIRGLGSEAFF

clone_size: -
j_call: TRBJ1-5
d_call: TRBD1
v_call: TRBV4-3
cdr3_nt: TGCGCCAGCAGCCAGGATCCGGGACAGGGTAGCAATCAGCCCCAGCATTTT
cdr3_aa: CASSQDPGQGSNQPQHF

clone_size: -
j_call: TRBJ2-3
d_call: TRBD2
v_call: TRBV20-1
cdr3_nt: TGCAGTGCTCGTGTGGGGGGGATCACAGATACGCAGTATTTT
cdr3_aa: CSARVGGITDTQYF

clone_size: -
j_call: TRBJ2-3
d_call: -
v_call: TRBV18
cdr3_nt: TGTGCCAGCTCACCACCGGAGGGAAGGGGCACAGATACGCAGTATTTT
cdr3_aa: CASSPPEGRGTDTQYF

clone_size: -
j_call: TRBJ1-2
d_call: -
v_call: TRBV6-5
cdr3_nt: TGTGCCAGCAAAACAGGTGCTGCTAACTATGGCTACACCTTC
cdr3_aa: CASKTGAANYGYTF

clone_size: -
j_call: TRBJ2-7
d_call: -
v_call: TRBV7-8
cdr3_nt: TGTGCCAGCAGCTTAGAGGTCGTTTACGAGCAGTACTTC
cdr3_aa: CASSLEVVYEQYF

clone_size: few
j_call: TRBJ2-1
d_call: TRBD2
v_call: TRBV18
cdr3_nt: TGTGCCAGCTCACCACCCCCTATCGGTAGCGGGAGAGACTACAATGAGCAGTTCTTC
cdr3_aa: CASSPPPIGSGRDYNEQFF

clone_size: once
j_call: TRBJ2-1
d_call: TRBD2
v_call: TRBV2
cdr3_nt: TGTGCCAGCAGGCTAGCGGATTACAATGAGCAGTTCTTC
cdr3_aa: CASRLADYNEQFF

clone_size: -
j_call: TRBJ2-7
d_call: TRBD1
v_call: TRBV6-5
cdr3_nt: TGTGCCAGCAGTTTTCAACAGGGGAACTACGAGCAGTACTTC
cdr3_aa: CASSFQQGNYEQYF

clone_size: -
j_call: TRBJ1-1
d_call: -
v_call: TRBV21-1
cdr3_nt: TGTGCCAGCAGCAAAGAAAGGGACGGTAAATGGAACACTGAAGCTTTCTTT
cdr3_aa: CASSKERDGKWNTEAFF

clone_size: -
j_call: TRBJ2-3
d_call: -
v_call: TRBV5-6
cdr3_nt: TGTGCCAGCAACACAGGGTTCCCAGATACGCAGTATTTT
cdr3_aa: CASNTGFPDTQYF

clone_size: -
j_call: TRBJ1-2
d_call: TRBD1
v_call: TRBV12-3/TRBV12-4
cdr3_nt: TGTGCCAGCAGTTCTCAGGGGGCGCGAGGCTACACCTTC
cdr3_aa: CASSSQGARGYTF

clone_size: -
j_call: TRBJ1-1
d_call: TRBD1
v_call: TRBV19
cdr3_nt: TGTGCCAGTAGTATATGGGACAGGGGGACCGCTGAAGCTTTCTTT
cdr3_aa: CASSIWDRGTAEAFF

clone_size: -
j_call: TRBJ1-3
d_call: TRBD1
v_call: TRBV15
cdr3_nt: TGTGCCACCAGCACAAGGACAGGGCCAGGAAACACCATATATTTT
cdr3_aa: CATSTRTGPGNTIYF

clone_size: -
j_call: TRBJ1-2
d_call: -
v_call: TRBV5-4
cdr3_nt: -
cdr3_aa: CASSPTGTGTTVARGNTF

clone_size: -
j_call: TRBJ1-1
d_call: -
v_call: TRBV28
cdr3_nt: TGTGCCAGCAGTCTACCGGGGCCTAGAGAAGCTTTCTTT
cdr3_aa: CASSLPGPREAFF

clone_size: -
j_call: TRBJ1-2
d_call: -
v_call: TRBV19
cdr3_nt: TGTGCCAGTAGTATCACAGGGCTCGGAGGCTACACCTTC
cdr3_aa: CASSITGLGGYTF

clone_size: -
j_call: TRBJ2-3
d_call: TRBD2
v_call: TRBV14
cdr3_nt: TGTGCCAGCAGCCAAGTGGGACTAGCGGGAGGCACAGATACGCAGTATTTT
cdr3_aa: CASSQVGLAGGTDTQYF

clone_size: -
j_call: TRBJ1-5
d_call: -
v_call: TRBV2
cdr3_nt: TGTGCCAGCAGAGTCTGGGGCAATCAGCCCCAGCATTTT
cdr3_aa: CASRVWGNQPQHF

clone_size: -
j_call: TRBJ2-1
d_call: -
v_call: TRBV9
cdr3_nt: TGTGCCAGCAGCGTAGATGACGGGGACTACAATGAGCAGTTCTTC
cdr3_aa: CASSVDDGDYNEQFF

clone_size: -
j_call: TRBJ2-5
d_call: TRBD2
v_call: TRBV9
cdr3_nt: TGTGCCAGCAGCCCTCCGGGACTAGCGGCCCAGGAGACCCAGTACTTC
cdr3_aa: CASSPPGLAAQETQYF

clone_size: -
j_call: TRBJ1-4
d_call: -
v_call: TRBV7-2
cdr3_nt: TGTGCCAGCAGCTCAGGGGTCAGCCCGGAAAAACTGTTTTTT
cdr3_aa: CASSSGVSPEKLFF

clone_size: -
j_call: TRBJ1-2
d_call: TRBD1
v_call: TRBV6-6
cdr3_nt: TGTGCCAGCAGTTACGAAGGGGGCCGAGCTAACTATGGCTACACCTTC
cdr3_aa: CASSYEGGRANYGYTF

clone_size: few
j_call: TRBJ2-1
d_call: -
v_call: TRBV5-1
cdr3_nt: TGCGCCAGCAGCTCGGGGCCCGATAGGAATGAGCAGTTCTTC
cdr3_aa: CASSSGPDRNEQFF

clone_size: -
j_call: TRBJ2-2
d_call: -
v_call: TRBV7-7
cdr3_nt: TGTGCTAGCAGCCCCGCTCTTTCCCCAGCGGTCGGGGAGCTGTTTTTT
cdr3_aa: CASSPALSPAVGELFF

clone_size: -
j_call: TRBJ1-6
d_call: -
v_call: TRBV5-8
cdr3_nt: TGTGCCAGCAGCTTGGTCATAGGGCGGGAGAATTCACCCCTCCACTTT
cdr3_aa: CASSLVIGRENSPLHF

clone_size: -
j_call: TRBJ2-3
d_call: -
v_call: TRBV27
cdr3_nt: TGTGCCAGCAGTTTATCGAAGAGGGGCGGCCTACAACGGGGGCGTCAGGCTGATACGCAGTATTTT
cdr3_aa: CASSLSKRGGLQRGRQADTQYF

clone_size: -
j_call: TRBJ2-5
d_call: -
v_call: TRBV27
cdr3_nt: TGTGCCAGCAGTTTTATCCCGGCAGGTCAAGAGACCCAGTACTTC
cdr3_aa: CASSFIPAGQETQYF

clone_size: -
j_call: TRBJ1-1
d_call: -
v_call: TRBV12-3/TRBV12-4
cdr3_nt: TGTGCCAGCAGTTTCAGGGGCGCTGAAGCTTTCTTT
cdr3_aa: CASSFRGAEAFF

clone_size: once
j_call: TRBJ1-5
d_call: TRBD1
v_call: TRBV7-8
cdr3_nt: TGTGCCAGCAGCTCCGGGACAGGGGTTAGCAATCAGCCCCAGCATTTT
cdr3_aa: CASSSGTGVSNQPQHF

clone_size: -
j_call: TRBJ1-2
d_call: -
v_call: TRBV4-1
cdr3_nt: TGCGCCAGCAGCCCCACTATCACAGCTAACTATGGCTACACCTTC
cdr3_aa: CASSPTITANYGYTF

clone_size: -
j_call: TRBJ2-7
d_call: -
v_call: TRBV7-2
cdr3_nt: TGTGCCAGCAGCGGGAGTAGGGGGATTACGACCTACGAGCAGTACTTC
cdr3_aa: CASSGSRGITTYEQYF

clone_size: few
j_call: TRBJ1-4
d_call: -
v_call: TRBV15
cdr3_nt: TGTGCCACCAGCAGGGGGGGATCTAATGAAAAACTGTTTTTT
cdr3_aa: CATSRGGSNEKLFF

clone_size: -
j_call: TRBJ2-7
d_call: -
v_call: TRBV7-8
cdr3_nt: TGTGCCAGCAGCGGGGGTTTAACCTACGAGCAGTACTTC
cdr3_aa: CASSGGLTYEQYF